This entry lists 21 T cell receptor beta chains sequenced from one sample in a study of response to subunit inactivated influenza vaccine. Each CDR3 protein gets one entry after TCRdb re-called the RT-PCR reads with MiXCR. The table lists about 520,000 distinct CDR3 sequences, roughly 27% of them singletons. The starting material was CD4+ T cells sorted from PBMCs, obtained more than 4 days after vaccination. The receptor set was obtained from a man aged 45-65 years who received an inactivated influenza vaccine.

V and J are TRBV5-1 and TRBJ1-2; D gene ambiguous. Deletions cut 0 bases from V and 0 bases from J, with 6 bases between. Germline V gives CDR1 SGHRS, CDR2 YFSETQ. The CDR3 contains 14 residues. The CDR3, as DNA: TGCGCCAGCAGCTTGGTTTCAGCTAACTATGGCTACACCTTC. Its protein product is CASSLVSANYGYTF.

The chain has TRBV25-1 and TRBJ2-7; TRBD1 matches at 9 bases. J gave up 2 bases and V 3 bases, and 5 bases lay outside the gene matches. The CDR3 runs 15 residues. CDR1 and CDR2 from the germline V gene are MGHDK and SYGVNS. In DNA, the CDR3 is TGTGCCAGCAGTGATAGGACAGGGGCTACCTACGAGCAGTACTTC. The encoded protein is CASSDRTGATYEQYF.

In its sample, this clonotype was seen a few times. The rearrangement joins TRBV6-2 or TRBV6-3 to TRBJ2-7, with TRBD2 identical over 8 bases. CDR1 is MNHEY and CDR2 is SVGEGT in the germline V gene. J gave up 2 bases and V 6 bases, and 9 bases lay outside the gene matches. The CDR3 loop spans 15 amino acids. The CDR3 DNA reads as TGTGCCAGCAGCCCCCTCGGGGGGGAGACCTACGAGCAGTACTTC. It yields the protein CASSPLGGETYEQYF.

This clonotype was found a few times. The chain joins TRBV24-1 to TRBJ2-1, with 12 bases aligning to TRBD2. Trimming took 6 bases from V and 5 from J; bases not matched to a gene: 19. Germline CDR1 KGHDR, CDR2 SFDVKD. CDR3 length: 20 amino acids. The CDR3 DNA reads TGTGCCACCAGTTCCTTCTACGGGGCTAGCGGGGGGGCCTTCGACAATGAGCAGTTCTTC. Translating it yields CATSSFYGASGGAFDNEQFF.

The table lists this clonotype with a count of one. The chain uses TRBV25-1 and TRBJ1-4; D is uncertain. Between the trimmed V and J ends, which lost 3 bases and 2 bases, there was a span of 13 bases. Germline CDR1 is MGHDK and CDR2 is SYGVNS. CDR3 size: 16 residues. CDR3 sequence (DNA): TGTGCCAGCAGTGACGCGAGCGAGGCTACTAATGAAAAACTGTTTTTT. Its translation: CASSDASEATNEKLFF.

Written as DNA, the CDR3 is TGTGCCAGCAGCTTAGTTACCAGCGGGATGACCGGGGAGCTGTTTTTT. Amino acid sequence: CASSLVTSGMTGELFF. The V and J genes are TRBV7-2 and TRBJ2-2, with 7 bases matching TRBD2. Germline loops: CDR1 SGHTA, CDR2 FQGNSA. V was clipped by 1 base and J by 5 bases; unmatched bases: 7. The CDR3 contains 16 residues.

This clonotype was found a few times. The chain employs TRBV6-2 or TRBV6-3 and TRBJ1-5, with D tentatively TRBD1 (5 bases). This CDR3 region has 12 residues. Germline V gene data show CDR1 as MNHEY and CDR2 as SVGEGT. V lost 7 bases and J 5 bases, leaving 9 bases between the germline ends. Here the CDR3 reads CASKVTDQPQHF. The CDR3 DNA reads TGTGCCAGCAAAGTGACAGATCAGCCCCAGCATTTT.

The V gene is TRBV4-2, the J gene TRBJ2-3, with 8 positions matching TRBD2. Germline-derived CDR1 and CDR2 are LGHNA and YNFKEQ. This CDR3 has 16 amino acids. Trimming cost V 3 bases and J 1 base; bases outside gene matches: 6. The CDR3 DNA reads TGTGCCAGCAGCCAGCCCGGGGGGGCCGGCACAGATACGCAGTATTTT. Protein: CASSQPGGAGTDTQYF.

This clonotype was counted a few times. The chain uses TRBV5-1 and TRBJ2-1, with TRBD2 matching over 7 bases. This CDR3 is built from 15 residues. With V trimmed by 3 bases and J by 0 bases, 3 bases remained unmatched. Germline V gene lookup returns CDR1 SGHRS and CDR2 YFSETQ. The CDR3 is CASSSAGNSYNEQFF. The CDR3 DNA reads as TGCGCCAGCAGCTCAGCGGGAAACTCCTACAATGAGCAGTTCTTC.

This clonotype turned up a few times. The chain joins TRBV20-1 to TRBJ2-5; D assignment may be TRBD1 or TRBD2 (6 bases each). Trimming left V 4 bases short and J 4 bases short, with 16 bases between. CDR3 length: 14 amino acids. Germline assignment: CDR1 DFQATT and CDR2 SNEGSKA (reference sequence). The CDR3 loop is CSATRGLDGETQYF. CDR3 DNA sequence: TGCAGTGCTACACGGGGGCTAGACGGAGAGACCCAGTACTTC.

This clonotype was detected ten times or more. This rearrangement joins TRBV2 to TRBJ2-1, with 7 bases fitting TRBD1. The length of the CDR3 is 15 residues. The germline gives CDR1 SNHLY, CDR2 FYNNEI. V was pared by 4 bases and J by 4 bases, with 7 bases of the junction left unmatched. CDR3 amino acids: CASSVLGGRYNEQFF. Written as DNA, the CDR3 is TGTGCCAGCAGTGTATTAGGGGGCAGATACAATGAGCAGTTCTTC. The complete variable domain, with remaining parts taken from reference TRBV2 and TRBJ2-1, reads EPEVTQTPSHQVTQMGQEVILRCVPISNHLYFYWYRQILGQKVEFLVSFYNNEISEKSEIFDDQFSVERPDGSNFTLKIRSTKLEDSAMYFCASSVLGGRYNEQFFGPGTRLTVL.

The rearrangement uses TRBV9 and TRBJ2-1; perhaps D is TRBD1 or TRBD2 (5 bases each). The CDR3 covers 14 residues. Germline CDR1 is SGDLS and CDR2 is YYNGEE. The V gene lost 0 bases and the J gene lost 9 bases, with 13 bases spanning the gap. The CDR3 DNA is TGTGCCAGCAGCGTAGGGGGAGAAACAGGTGAGCAGTTCTTC. It is translated as CASSVGGETGEQFF.

The chain recombines TRBV4-1 with TRBJ2-1; 8 positions match TRBD2. After removal of 7 bases from V and 2 bases from J, the junction contained 10 bases not matched to a gene. The CDR3 is 16 residues long. Per germline, CDR1 MGHRA and CDR2 YSYEKL. The CDR3 DNA reads as TGCGCCAGCACCCCGGCGGGAGGCAGCCCCTACAATGAGCAGTTCTTC. This sequence encodes CASTPAGGSPYNEQFF.

This clonotype was seen a few times. V is TRBV10-3 and J is TRBJ2-5; tentatively, D is TRBD2 (5 bases). The germline V and J ends were trimmed by 4 bases and 5 bases, with 14 bases remaining between them. This CDR3 spans 14 amino acids. CDR1 ENHRY and CDR2 SYGVKD come from the germline V gene. CDR3 nucleotides: TGTGCCATCAGTGCCAGACTAAATCGGGAGACCCAGTACTTC. It codes for CAISARLNRETQYF.

In its sample, this clonotype was seen a few times. The chain is built from TRBV20-1 and TRBJ2-1, with TRBD2 matching 7 bases. The CDR3 totals 14 residues. Per the germline V gene, CDR1 is DFQATT and CDR2 is SNEGSKA (reference sequence). V dropped 0 bases and J dropped 7; count of bases not matched to a gene: 6. CDR3: CSAREGGMGNEQFF. Written as DNA, the CDR3 is TGCAGTGCTAGAGAGGGGGGGATGGGGAATGAGCAGTTCTTC.

The chain links TRBV5-6 to TRBJ2-1; D unclear. V lost 1 base, J lost 4 bases, and 6 bases lay in between. CDR1 and CDR2 (germline): SGHDT, YYEEEE. CDR3 length: 13 residues. The CDR3 is CASSLSPYNEQFF. CDR3 bases: TGTGCCAGCAGCTTGAGCCCTTACAATGAGCAGTTCTTC.

The chain uses TRBV2 and TRBJ2-7; D gene ambiguous. The CDR3 runs to 16 residues. Germline V lookup: CDR1 SNHLY, CDR2 FYNNEI. Deletions cut 1 base from V and 2 bases from J, with 15 bases between. The CDR3, as DNA: TGTGCCAGCAGTGAAGGCGCACCGCTACCTACCTACGAGCAGTACTTC. Translation gives CASSEGAPLPTYEQYF.

The chain is built from TRBV18 and TRBJ2-5; D not certain. The CDR3 contains 14 residues. V shed 0 bases and J shed 1 base, with 6 bases lying between them. Germline V gene data show CDR1 as KGHSH and CDR2 as LQKENI. CDR3 protein: CASSPPEPQETQYF. DNA of the CDR3: TGTGCCAGCTCACCACCGGAGCCCCAAGAGACCCAGTACTTC. The full variable domain, completed using reference TRBV18 and TRBJ2-5, is NAGVMQNPRHLVRRRGQEARLRCSPMKGHSHVYWYRQLPEEGLKFMVYLQKENIIDESGMPKERFSAEFPKEGPSILRIQQVVRGDSAAYFCASSPPEPQETQYFGPGTRLLVL.

This clonotype was found a few times. The V call is TRBV6-2 or TRBV6-3, the J call TRBJ2-3; 11 nucleotides match TRBD2. This CDR3 has 19 residues. Germline V gives CDR1 MNHEY, CDR2 SVGEGT. Trimming cost V 5 bases and J 8 bases; bases outside gene matches: 21. Here the CDR3 reads CASSRGELAGGQQQATQYF. CDR3 bases: TGTGCCAGCAGTCGCGGGGAGCTAGCGGGGGGCCAACAGCAGGCTACGCAGTATTTT.

This clonotype was seen only a few times. The CDR3 DNA sequence: TGTGCCAGCAGCCAAGAGGTTGTGAGGACTAGCGGGAGGACTGACTCCTACAATGAGCAGTTCTTC. This translates into CASSQEVVRTSGRTDSYNEQFF. V gene TRBV4-2 combines with J gene TRBJ2-1, with 14 bases matching TRBD2. The CDR3 spans 22 residues. The germline V gene encodes CDR1 LGHNA and CDR2 YNFKEQ. Germline trimming cut 0 bases from V and 0 bases from J; bases unmatched to any gene: 13.

The chain couples TRBV21-1 to TRBJ2-3; the table's TRBD1 call for D was not verified on the DNA. TRBV21-1 corresponds to a pseudogene. There are 13 residues in the CDR3. CDR3 amino acids: CASTPQGEDTQYF. The CDR3 nucleotides are TGTGCCAGCACCCCACAGGGGGAAGATACGCAGTATTTT.